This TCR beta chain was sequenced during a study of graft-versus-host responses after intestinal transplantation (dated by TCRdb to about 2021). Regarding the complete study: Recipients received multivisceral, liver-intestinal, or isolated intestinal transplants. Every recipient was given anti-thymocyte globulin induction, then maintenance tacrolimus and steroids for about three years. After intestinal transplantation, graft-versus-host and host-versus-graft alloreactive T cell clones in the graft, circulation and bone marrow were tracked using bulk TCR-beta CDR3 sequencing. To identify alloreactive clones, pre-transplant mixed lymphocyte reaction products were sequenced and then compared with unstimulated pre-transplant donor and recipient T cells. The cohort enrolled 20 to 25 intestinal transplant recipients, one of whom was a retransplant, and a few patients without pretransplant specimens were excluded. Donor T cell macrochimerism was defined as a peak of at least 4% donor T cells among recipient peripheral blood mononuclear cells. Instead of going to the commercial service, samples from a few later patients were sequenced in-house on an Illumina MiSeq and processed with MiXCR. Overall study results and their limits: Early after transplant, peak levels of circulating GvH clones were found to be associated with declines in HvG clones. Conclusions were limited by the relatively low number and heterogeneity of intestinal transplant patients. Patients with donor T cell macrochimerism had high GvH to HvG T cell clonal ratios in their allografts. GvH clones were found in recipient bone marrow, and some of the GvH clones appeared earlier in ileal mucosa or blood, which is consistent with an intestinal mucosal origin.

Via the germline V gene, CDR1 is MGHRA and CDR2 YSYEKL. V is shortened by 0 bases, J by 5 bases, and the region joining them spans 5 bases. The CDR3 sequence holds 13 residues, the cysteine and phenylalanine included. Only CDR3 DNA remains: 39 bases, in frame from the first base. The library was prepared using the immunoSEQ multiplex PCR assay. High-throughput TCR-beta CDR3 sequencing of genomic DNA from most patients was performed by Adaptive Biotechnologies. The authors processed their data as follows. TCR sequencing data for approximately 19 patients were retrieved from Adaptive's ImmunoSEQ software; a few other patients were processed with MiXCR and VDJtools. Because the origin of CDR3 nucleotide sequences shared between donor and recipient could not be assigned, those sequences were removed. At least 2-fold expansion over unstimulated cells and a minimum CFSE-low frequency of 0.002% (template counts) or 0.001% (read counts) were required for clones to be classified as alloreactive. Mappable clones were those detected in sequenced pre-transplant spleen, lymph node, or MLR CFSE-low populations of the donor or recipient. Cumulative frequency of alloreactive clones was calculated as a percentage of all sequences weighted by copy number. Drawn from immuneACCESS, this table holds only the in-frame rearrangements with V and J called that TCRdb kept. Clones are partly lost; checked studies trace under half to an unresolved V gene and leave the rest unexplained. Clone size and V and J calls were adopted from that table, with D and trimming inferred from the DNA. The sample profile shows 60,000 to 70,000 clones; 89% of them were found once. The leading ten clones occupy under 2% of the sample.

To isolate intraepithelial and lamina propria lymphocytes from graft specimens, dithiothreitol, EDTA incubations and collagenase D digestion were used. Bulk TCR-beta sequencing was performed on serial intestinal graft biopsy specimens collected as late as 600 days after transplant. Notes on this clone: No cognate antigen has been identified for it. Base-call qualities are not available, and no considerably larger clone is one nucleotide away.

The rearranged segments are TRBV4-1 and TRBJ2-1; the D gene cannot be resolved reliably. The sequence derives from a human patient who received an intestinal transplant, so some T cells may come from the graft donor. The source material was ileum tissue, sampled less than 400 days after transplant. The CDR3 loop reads CASSQDTNNEQFF. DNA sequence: TGCGCCAGCAGCCAAGATACGAACAATGAGCAGTTCTTC.